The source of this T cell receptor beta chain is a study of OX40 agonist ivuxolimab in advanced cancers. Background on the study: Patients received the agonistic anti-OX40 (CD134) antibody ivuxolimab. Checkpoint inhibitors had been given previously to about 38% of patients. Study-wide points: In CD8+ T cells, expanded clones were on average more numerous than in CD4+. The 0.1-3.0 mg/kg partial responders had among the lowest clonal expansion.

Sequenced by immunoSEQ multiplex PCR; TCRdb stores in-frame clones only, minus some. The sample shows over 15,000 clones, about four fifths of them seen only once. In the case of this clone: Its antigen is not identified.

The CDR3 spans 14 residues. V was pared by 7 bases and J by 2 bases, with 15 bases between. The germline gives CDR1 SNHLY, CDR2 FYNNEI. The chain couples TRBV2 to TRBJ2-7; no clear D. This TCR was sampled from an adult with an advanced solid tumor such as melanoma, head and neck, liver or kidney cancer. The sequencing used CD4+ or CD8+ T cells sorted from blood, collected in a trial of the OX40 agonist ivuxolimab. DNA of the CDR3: TGTGCCAGCACCGAGCTACGGATAGCCTACGAGCAGTACTTC. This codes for CASTELRIAYEQYF.